Listed here are 9 T cell receptor beta chains from one sample, sequenced in a study of OX40 agonist ivuxolimab in advanced cancers. The library was made by the immunoSEQ multiplex PCR assay. TCRdb re-hosts the immuneACCESS table, in-frame sequences only. Its copies lack some clones; in the studies checked, an unresolved V gene accounts for under half of them, and the cause for the rest is not known. The sample data list about 150,000 clones, and 85% to 95% of these were observed just once. About 0.33% of the sample is held by the ten biggest clonotypes. This specimen was CD4+ or CD8+ T cells sorted from blood, taken in a trial of the OX40 agonist ivuxolimab. The source of these receptors is an adult with an advanced solid tumor such as melanoma, head and neck, liver or kidney cancer.

CDR3 nucleotides: TGCGCCAGCAGCTTGGGGGGATCCGAGCAGTACTTC. Translating it yields CASSLGGSEQYF. The rearrangement uses TRBV5-1 and TRBJ2-7; D gene unclear. Germline CDR1 is SGHRS and CDR2 is YFSETQ. Trimming cost V 0 bases and J 6 bases, with 7 bases left between them. This CDR3 is built from 12 residues.

Worth noting for this clone: This CDR3 is also generated by other DNA sequences in the sample. V is TRBV6-5 and J is TRBJ1-5; 9 nucleotides align to TRBD1. The germline CDR1 and CDR2 sequences are MNHEY and SVGAGI. This CDR3 contains 15 residues. V was clipped by 6 bases and J by 1 base; unmatched bases: 4. The CDR3 sequence: CASSSGQGSNQPQHF. CDR3 nucleotides: TGTGCCAGCAGCTCTGGACAGGGGAGCAATCAGCCCCAGCATTTT.

The chain has TRBV10-3 and TRBJ2-2; D is unclear. The CDR3 consists of 13 residues. CDR1 ENHRY and CDR2 SYGVKD come from the germline V gene. V lost 10 bases and J lost 1, with 10 bases in between. The CDR3 spells CATTLGNTGELFF. The CDR3 coding sequence is TGTGCCACAACGCTGGGGAACACCGGGGAGCTGTTTTTT.

The chain uses TRBV28 and TRBJ2-7, with a weak D call TRBD2 (6 bases). The CDR3 extends over 12 amino acids. CDR1 MDHEN and CDR2 SYDVKM come from the germline V gene. Trimming shortened V by 6 bases and J by 3 bases, and 9 bases separated the two germline ends. CDR3 DNA: TGTGCCAGCAGCCCCGGGAGCTACGAGCAGTACTTC. It specifies CASSPGSYEQYF.

V and J are TRBV30 and TRBJ2-2; TRBD1 might be the D (5 bases). Germline assignment: CDR1 GTSNPN and CDR2 SVGIG (reference sequence). V lost 3 bases and J 1 base, leaving 9 bases between the germline ends. This CDR3 is 14 amino acids long. DNA of the CDR3: TGTGCCTGGAGGCATCAGGGGAACACCGGGGAGCTGTTTTTT. Residues: CAWRHQGNTGELFF.

The J gene is TRBJ2-7, the V gene TRBV14; 9 nucleotides line up with TRBD2. The CDR3 length is 17 residues. Germline CDR1 and CDR2: SGHDN and FVKESK. V trimming: 0 bases; J trimming: 0 bases; junction bases outside the gene matches: 6. CDR3 sequence reads: CASSQDPLAGLSYEQYF. Written as DNA, the CDR3 is TGTGCCAGCAGCCAAGACCCCCTAGCGGGACTCTCCTACGAGCAGTACTTC.

This chain connects TRBV15 to TRBJ2-3, with D maybe TRBD2 (5 bases). Trimming shortened V by 4 bases and J by 0 bases, and 14 bases separated the two germline ends. This CDR3 has 16 amino acids. Germline V gene sequence: CDR1 LNHNV, CDR2 YYDKDF (reference sequence). The CDR3 DNA follows: TGTGCCACCAGCAAGGGAGCTGATAGTAGCACAGATACGCAGTATTTT. Translated: CATSKGADSSTDTQYF.

This clone was picked up one time. The chain carries TRBV7-3 and TRBJ2-2; the match to TRBD1 covers 8 bases. Germline loops: CDR1 SGHTA, CDR2 FQGTGA. This CDR3 region has 17 residues. Losses at the gene ends were 2 bases for V and 2 bases for J; bases not matched to a gene: 7. The CDR3 sequence: CASSLSRQGRNTGELFF. CDR3 in DNA: TGTGCCAGCAGCTTATCCCGACAGGGGCGAAACACCGGGGAGCTGTTTTTT.

Here the CDR3 reads CASRAAGNGNTIYF. The CDR3 nucleotides are TGTGCCAGCAGGGCTGCGGGAAACGGAAACACCATATATTTT. The chain is built from TRBV7-3 and TRBJ1-3; D not certain. This CDR3 comprises 14 residues. CDR1 is SGHTA, CDR2 FQGTGA, per germline. V dropped 6 bases and J dropped 4 bases, with 13 bases sitting between them.